This TCR beta chain was sequenced for a study of shared clonotypes between healthy human individuals. General study findings and limits: In having few donors, the study represented limited genetic and exposure-history diversity.

Produced via immunoSEQ multiplex PCR; TCRdb's table is partial and in-frame only. Of roughly 2.5 million clones in the sample, roughly nine tenths were seen once. There are 16 residues in the CDR3. Germline CDR1 SGHDT, CDR2 YYEEEE. V lost 0 bases, J lost 7 bases, and 16 bases lay in between. To note about this clone: What it binds is unknown.

Sequencing used naive CD4+ T cells sorted from blood. Subset in this sample: CD45RA+ positively selected. The sequence derives from a man aged 18 to 29 in good health. This chain links TRBV5-6 with TRBJ1-4; D gene ambiguous. The chain's CDR3 is CASSLAGELIPEKLFF. CDR3 DNA: TGTGCCAGCAGCTTGGCCGGGGAGCTTATCCCTGAAAAACTGTTTTTT.